The 24 T cell receptor beta chains presented below share a single source sample, sequenced in a study of identical twins. Via MiXCR, TCRdb re-called the 5' RACE reads, giving one row per CDR3 protein. The sample includes approximately 240,000 distinct CDR3 sequences, around 15% of them seen just once. Sample: memory (CD45RO+) T cells sorted from blood. Source of these receptors: a woman aged 18-30 years in good health.

The V call is TRBV10-3, the J call TRBJ1-2; no reliable D call. Looked up from germline, CDR1 is ENHRY and CDR2 is SYGVKD. V lost 6 bases, J lost 4 bases, and 9 bases lay in between. This CDR3 has 12 residues. CDR3 sequence reads: CAISVDLYGYTF. In DNA, the CDR3 is TGTGCCATCAGCGTGGATCTCTATGGCTACACCTTC.

This clonotype was seen more than once but under ten times. CDR3 loop: CASSQGTLRGEQFF. The CDR3 DNA sequence: TGTGCCAGCAGCCAAGGAACACTGAGAGGGGAGCAGTTCTTC. The rearrangement links TRBV3-1 to TRBJ2-1; D is possibly TRBD2 (5 bases). Trimming cost V 1 base and J 10 bases, with 14 bases left between them. The CDR3 contains 14 residues. Germline CDR1 is LGHDT and CDR2 is YNNKEL (reference sequence).

The chain joins TRBV20-1 to TRBJ2-7; 10 nucleotides match TRBD2. Germline CDR1 is DFQATT and CDR2 is SNEGSKA (reference sequence). This CDR3 has 13 residues. J was trimmed by 2 bases and V by 6 bases; bases with no gene match: 4. DNA for the CDR3: TGCAGTGCGGGACTAGCGCTTACCTACGAGCAGTACTTC. It translates to CSAGLALTYEQYF.

The V call is TRBV5-1, the J call TRBJ2-5; no clear D gene. Per germline, CDR1 SGHRS and CDR2 YFSETQ. With 7 bases removed from V and 3 bases from J, the gap between germline ends came to 13 bases. There are 13 residues in the CDR3. In DNA, the CDR3 is TGCGCCAGCCGCGAGCCGGCCGAAGAGACCCAGTACTTC. Translating it yields CASREPAEETQYF.

This clonotype was counted only a few times. The J gene is TRBJ1-1, the V gene TRBV5-5; a possible D gene is TRBD1 (5 bases). This CDR3 region has 14 residues. Trimming stripped 3 bases from V and 0 bases from J, with 9 bases between. Germline CDR1 and CDR2: SGHKS and YYEKEE (reference sequence). The CDR3 region is CASSWDGLNTEAFF. The CDR3 DNA reads TGTGCCAGCAGCTGGGACGGGTTGAACACTGAAGCTTTCTTT. Looking up the rest from reference TRBV5-5 and TRBJ1-1 gives the full variable domain: DAGVTQSPTHLIKTRGQQVTLRCSPISGHKSVSWYQQVLGQGPQFIFQYYEKEERGRGNFPDRFSARQFPNYSSELNVNALLLGDSALYLCASSWDGLNTEAFFGQGTRLTVV.

The chain couples TRBV20-1 to TRBJ1-2; D is unclear. Germline CDR1 DFQATT, CDR2 SNEGSKA (reference sequence). V was clipped by 6 bases and J by 4 bases, with 12 bases between them. The CDR3 covers 12 residues. The CDR3 sequence: CSAADGSYGYTF. In nucleotides, the CDR3 is TGCAGTGCCGCGGACGGATCCTATGGCTACACCTTC.

This chain joins TRBV3-1 and TRBJ2-4; a weak D match, TRBD2 (5 bases). There are 13 residues in the CDR3. V lost 2 bases to trimming and J lost 5 bases, with 7 bases between them. Per germline, CDR1 LGHDT and CDR2 YNNKEL (reference sequence). CDR3 region: CASSQTRENIQYF. CDR3 nucleotides: TGTGCCAGCAGCCAAACTAGAGAAAACATTCAGTACTTC.

This chain joins TRBV6-2 or TRBV6-3 and TRBJ2-5; D is possibly TRBD2 (6 bases). CDR1 and CDR2 (germline): MNHEY, SVGEGT. Trimming took off 7 bases at V and 11 bases at J, with 20 bases between the two ends. The CDR3 is 13 amino acids. The CDR3 DNA sequence: TGTGCCAGCACCTTACCCGTTGGGGGGAGTCAGTACTTC. It codes for CASTLPVGGSQYF.

The genes are TRBV20-1 and TRBJ1-2; no firm D call. CDR1 and CDR2 from the germline V gene are DFQATT and SNEGSKA (reference sequence). V was clipped by 4 bases and J by 3 bases, with 12 bases between them. The CDR3 is 13 amino acids. The CDR3 region is CSAIYRVDYGYTF. The CDR3 nucleotides read TGCAGTGCTATCTATCGGGTCGACTATGGCTACACCTTC.

This clonotype was picked up many times. This rearrangement joins TRBV12-3 or TRBV12-4 to TRBJ1-1; 7 positions match TRBD1. Germline trimming cut 5 bases from V and 1 base from J; bases unmatched to any gene: 4. The CDR3 length is 14 residues. DNA of the CDR3: TGTGCCAGCAGTCCGGGACAGCAGAACACTGAAGCTTTCTTT. It is translated as CASSPGQQNTEAFF.

This chain uses TRBV12-3 or TRBV12-4 with TRBJ2-4, with D tentatively TRBD1 (5 bases). CDR3 length equals 14 residues. Trimming left V 4 bases short and J 6 bases short, with 13 bases between. The CDR3 DNA reads TGTGCCAGCAGTTCACAGGCCGGCGGAAACATTCAGTACTTC. Its protein is CASSSQAGGNIQYF.

This clonotype was counted a few times. The chain joins TRBV28 to TRBJ2-7, with D possibly being TRBD1 or TRBD2 (5 bases each). Trimming shortened V by 2 bases and J by 2 bases, and 22 bases separated the two germline ends. Per the germline V gene, CDR1 is MDHEN and CDR2 is SYDVKM. The CDR3 is made up of 18 amino acids. CDR3 coding DNA: TGTGCCAGCAGTTTACTTAACAGCTGGCGGCAGGGACCCTACGAGCAGTACTTC. It yields the protein CASSLLNSWRQGPYEQYF.

The rearrangement uses TRBV11-2 and TRBJ2-3, with a possible D match to TRBD2 (6 bases). The ends were cut back, 6 bases at V and 8 bases at J, with 18 bases in the middle. Germline V gives CDR1 SGHAT, CDR2 FQNNGV. The CDR3 has 14 residues. CDR3 in amino acids: CASRLGGARITQYF. In DNA, the CDR3 is TGTGCCAGCAGGCTTGGAGGGGCTAGGATTACGCAGTATTTT. The variable domain in full, with the rest retrieved from reference TRBV11-2 and TRBJ2-3, is EAGVAQSPRYKIIEKRQSVAFWCNPISGHATLYWYQQILGQGPKLLIQFQNNGVVDDSQLPKDRFSAERLKGVDSTLKIQPAKLEDSAVYLCASRLGGARITQYFGPGTRLTVL.

The chain recombines TRBV4-2 with TRBJ2-5; tentatively, D is TRBD1 (6 bases). This CDR3 comprises 13 residues. Germline V gene data show CDR1 as LGHNA and CDR2 as YNFKEQ. The V end lost 6 bases, the J end lost 4 bases, and 12 bases lay between the germline ends. The CDR3 sequence: CASREGGRETQYF. CDR3 DNA sequence: TGTGCCAGCAGAGAAGGGGGTCGAGAGACCCAGTACTTC.

The rearrangement links TRBV4-2 to TRBJ2-7; 7 bases are shared with TRBD2. The J segment lost 0 bases and the V segment lost 2 bases, leaving 7 bases of the junction unmatched. Germline V CDR1 and CDR2: LGHNA, YNFKEQ. The CDR3 has 16 residues. The CDR3 nucleotides read TGTGCCAGCAGCCAAATAGCGGGCCTGAGCTCCTACGAGCAGTACTTC. Translated: CASSQIAGLSSYEQYF.

This clonotype was seen repeatedly, ten times or more. The chain joins TRBV20-1 to TRBJ2-1, with 7 positions matching TRBD1. V was clipped by 4 bases and J by 6 bases; unmatched bases: 0. This CDR3 is 11 amino acids long. Germline V lookup: CDR1 DFQATT, CDR2 SNEGSKA (reference sequence). The CDR3: CSANRGNEQFF. The CDR3 region has the DNA TGCAGTGCTAACAGGGGCAATGAGCAGTTCTTC.

The CDR3 spells CASSQDGPGPYGYTF. The DNA of the CDR3 is TGTGCCAGCAGCCAAGATGGGCCAGGGCCCTATGGCTACACCTTC. The chain uses TRBV4-2 and TRBJ1-2; D may be TRBD1 (5 bases). CDR3 size: 15 residues. Trimming cost V 0 bases and J 4 bases, with 12 bases left between them. Germline V lookup: CDR1 LGHNA, CDR2 YNFKEQ.

This clonotype was counted many times. V and J are TRBV27 and TRBJ2-1; perhaps TRBD2 as D (6 bases). There are 15 residues in the CDR3. Trimming left V 0 bases short and J 7 bases short, with 13 bases between. CDR1 is MNHEY, CDR2 SMNVEV, per germline (reference sequence). This CDR3 reads CASSLSGLGGNEQFF. The CDR3 DNA reads as TGTGCCAGCAGTTTATCAGGACTTGGGGGGAATGAGCAGTTCTTC.

This clonotype was seen more than once but under ten times. Germline and junction disagree at one end, which may indicate a read error. This CDR3 is CAISQAGQLSGANVLTF. In nucleotides, the CDR3 is TGTGCCATCAGTCAAGCGGGACAACTCTCTGGGGCCAACGTCCTGACTTTC. The rearrangement links TRBV6-1 to TRBJ2-6; TRBD2 might be the D (7 bases). Germline CDR1 and CDR2: MNHNS and SASEGT. This CDR3 has 17 amino acids.

This chain uses TRBV20-1 with TRBJ2-1, with D perhaps matching TRBD1 (5 bases). The CDR3 sequence is 11 residues long. The V gene's germline CDR1 is DFQATT and CDR2 SNEGSKA (reference sequence). V gave up 3 bases and J gave up 13 bases, with 13 bases separating them. CDR3 protein: CSARGLATQFF. As DNA, the CDR3 is TGCAGTGCTAGGGGGCTTGCGACACAGTTCTTC.

This clonotype has a count of ten or more. The chain couples TRBV12-3 or TRBV12-4 to TRBJ1-5; D gene unclear. Trimming took off 3 bases at V and 4 bases at J, with 10 bases between the two ends. This CDR3 contains 14 residues. The CDR3 DNA follows: TGTGCCAGCAGTTTCGGGGTGAGGAATCAGCCCCAGCATTTT. Translating it yields CASSFGVRNQPQHF.

This clonotype has more than one count but fewer than ten. This chain connects TRBV3-1 to TRBJ2-1; no clear D. The germline V and J ends were trimmed by 4 bases and 0 bases, with 13 bases remaining between them. Germline values: CDR1 LGHDT, CDR2 YNNKEL (reference sequence). CDR3 size: 16 residues. CDR3 sequence (DNA): TGTGCCAGCAGCCCTTCCAGCGTCAGCTCCTACAATGAGCAGTTCTTC. Translation gives CASSPSSVSSYNEQFF.

This clonotype turned up a few times. The V gene is TRBV7-2, the J gene TRBJ2-1; D remains ambiguous. V gave up 3 bases and J gave up 8 bases, with 23 bases separating them. This CDR3 contains 17 residues. Germline loops: CDR1 SGHTA, CDR2 FQGNSA. Here the CDR3 DNA reads TGTGCCAGCAGCTTCTCCCCGTCTGACGCGACCCGGTATGAGCAGTTCTTC. Amino acid sequence: CASSFSPSDATRYEQFF.

The V gene is TRBV20-1, the J gene TRBJ2-7; the D gene is possibly TRBD1 (6 bases). This CDR3 contains 14 residues. Trimming left V 1 base short and J 0 bases short, with 10 bases between. Germline values: CDR1 DFQATT, CDR2 SNEGSKA (reference sequence). CDR3 nucleotide sequence: TGCAGTGCTAGAGCCGGGGACAACTCCTACGAGCAGTACTTC. It encodes CSARAGDNSYEQYF.